Sequencing of this T cell receptor (beta chain) was carried out in a study of control samples from healthy donors and cancer patients. In this sample, this clone turned up a few times. Some clones are missing from TCRdb's copy, which holds only in-frame ones; the method was immunoSEQ multiplex PCR. The data contain some 14,000 clones, roughly 79% of them singletons. Germline V lookup: CDR1 MGHDK, CDR2 SYGVNS. The CDR3 runs to 14 residues. V gave up 6 bases and J gave up 9 bases; unmatched junction bases: 8. This receptor was identified in a male donor with melanoma. This chain connects TRBV25-1 to TRBJ1-6; 7 bases map to TRBD1. The source material was formalin-fixed, paraffin-embedded tissue. CDR3: CASRGQAQGSPLHF. In DNA form, the CDR3 reads TGTGCCAGCAGAGGACAGGCCCAGGGTTCACCCCTCCACTTT.